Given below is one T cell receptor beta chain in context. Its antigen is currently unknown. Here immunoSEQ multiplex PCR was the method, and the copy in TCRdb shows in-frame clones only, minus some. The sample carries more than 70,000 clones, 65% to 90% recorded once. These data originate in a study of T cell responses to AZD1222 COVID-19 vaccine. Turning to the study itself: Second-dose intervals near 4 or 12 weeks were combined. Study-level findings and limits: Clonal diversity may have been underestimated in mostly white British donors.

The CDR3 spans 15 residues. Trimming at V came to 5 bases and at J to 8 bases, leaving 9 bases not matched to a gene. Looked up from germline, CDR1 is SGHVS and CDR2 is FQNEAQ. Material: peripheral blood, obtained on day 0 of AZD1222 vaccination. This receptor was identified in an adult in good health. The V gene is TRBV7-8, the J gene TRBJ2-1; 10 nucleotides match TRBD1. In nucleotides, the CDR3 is TGTGCCAGCAGCCCCCGGACAGGGGGTGCGGATGAGCAGTTCTTC. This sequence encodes CASSPRTGGADEQFF.